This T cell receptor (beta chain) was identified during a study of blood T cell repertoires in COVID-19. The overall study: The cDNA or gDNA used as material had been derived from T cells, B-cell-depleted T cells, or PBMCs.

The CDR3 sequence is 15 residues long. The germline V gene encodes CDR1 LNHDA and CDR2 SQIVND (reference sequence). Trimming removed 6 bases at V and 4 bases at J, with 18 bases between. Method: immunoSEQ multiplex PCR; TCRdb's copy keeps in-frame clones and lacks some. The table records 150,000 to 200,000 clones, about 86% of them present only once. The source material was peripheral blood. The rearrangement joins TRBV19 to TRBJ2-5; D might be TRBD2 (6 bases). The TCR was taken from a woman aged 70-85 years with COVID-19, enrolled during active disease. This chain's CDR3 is CASRLRGKVRETQYF. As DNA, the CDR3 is TGTGCCAGTAGGCTTCGGGGGAAGGTGCGAGAGACCCAGTACTTC.